This T cell receptor (beta chain) came from a study of cytotoxic CD8 clonotypes in ibrutinib-treated CLL. As for the study in general: Response sampling occurred after a median around 12 months of treatment (range 6 to 36). Findings of the study overall: Stable or contracted on treatment, public clonotypes were also uncommon.

Losses at the gene ends were 7 bases for V and 4 bases for J; bases not matched to a gene: 5. The germline CDR1 and CDR2 sequences are LNHDA and SQIVND (reference sequence). This CDR3 spans 13 amino acids. Sequencing was designed to attain a depth spanning 1 in 200,000 to 1 in 1 million T cells. Data came from immunoSEQ multiplex PCR; TCRdb stores just in-frame clones and leaves some out. The table has some 70,000 clones, about nine tenths seen once; the top ten hold 3.1%. A note on this clone: Its antigen is unidentified.

The chain employs TRBV19 and TRBJ1-1; TRBD1 aligns across 8 bases. The origin of this receptor is a human donor with chronic lymphocytic leukemia. Sequences were derived from PBMCs, sampled after 12 months of ibrutinib treatment. The chain's CDR3 is CASNQGASTEAFF. The CDR3 DNA reads as TGTGCCAGTAACCAGGGGGCGAGCACTGAAGCTTTCTTT.